This T cell receptor (beta chain) was identified in a study of blood T cell repertoires in COVID-19. Sequencing was performed with immunoSEQ multiplex PCR; in TCRdb, only in-frame clones are kept and a portion is missing. The sample includes roughly 200,000 clones, around 85% seen only once; the top ten take 6.5% to 10%. Germline V gene lookup returns CDR1 LNHDA and CDR2 SQIVND (reference sequence). The CDR3 is made up of 14 amino acids. Trimming removed 5 bases at V and 3 bases at J, with 14 bases between. This clonotype was sampled from a woman aged 55-69 years with acute or convalescent COVID-19. The rearrangement links TRBV19 to TRBJ2-7; maybe TRBD2 (5 bases). Sequenced input: peripheral blood. The CDR3 here is CASSLTGNLYEQYF. The CDR3 nucleotides are TGTGCCAGTAGTCTCACCGGGAACCTCTACGAGCAGTACTTC.